This TCR beta chain appears in the sequencing data of a study of T cells in Graves' hyperthyroidism and ophthalmopathy (dated by TCRdb to about 2019). Regarding the study in general: Peripheral blood samples were taken at the time of initial diagnosis, prior to any treatment. To identify distinguishing TCR V-J signatures, a discovery cohort of 90 to 100 patients was used, comprising 43 with Graves' ophthalmopathy and 57 with stable Graves' hyperthyroidism. An independent validation cohort of around 20 hyperthyroidism patients and about 16 patients who later progressed to ophthalmopathy tested prospective prediction of ophthalmopathy. After sampling, hyperthyroidism patients received methimazole starting at 30 mg daily, and ophthalmopathy patients received high-dose intravenous methylprednisolone. The 85 to 100 discovery patients were randomly split 7:3 into training and test sets. The paper reports TCR Vbeta CDR3 sequencing of about 140 peripheral blood samples: 43 ophthalmopathy, 70 to 85 hyperthyroidism and around 17 progressor patients. In six Graves' hyperthyroidism patients, the study also compared T-cell repertoires from thyroid tissue with T-cell repertoires from blood.

Worth noting for this clonotype: Its antigen has not been determined. The junction departs from germline at one end; a sequencing error may be responsible.

The CDR3 numbers 13 residues from cysteine through phenylalanine. The DNA shown is the 39-base CDR3, in frame from base 1. The CDR1 and CDR2 encoded by the germline V gene are MNHGY and SVAAGI. What the research found in general, with its limitations: Most expanded thyroid clonotypes (frequency above 0.001) were also found in blood, which suggests that blood repertoires may mirror thyroid immune responses. In validation, progression to ophthalmopathy was predicted by the model with 70.59% sensitivity and about 72% specificity, a median of about 6.4 months before onset. Ophthalmopathy was separated from stable hyperthyroidism by a 13 V-J signature model, with approximately 89% sensitivity and around 81% specificity obtained in cross-validation and 80%/75% obtained in testing. Sample size was not statistically predetermined, and blinding of investigators to group allocation was not performed.

The TCR beta CDR3 regions were amplified from the RNA transcripts. For the first round of RT-PCR on the TCR CDR3, the HTBI primer set was used together with the Qiagen OneStep RT-PCR kit. Libraries were constructed in a second round of multiplex PCR, after which size selection and purification were performed. Libraries were sequenced paired-end with 100 bp reads on an Illumina HiSeq2000. In the source study's methods: SOAPnuke was used to process the raw data, throwing out any read that contained adapters or uncalled bases, had a mean Phred below 15, or lacked an exact constant-primer or identifier match. COPE v1.2.5 was used to merge high-quality paired reads, and clonotypes were defined as unique nucleotide sequences. Clonotypes were aligned to IMGT TRBV, TRBD and TRBJ reference segments using MiTCR v1.1. Analysis was restricted to V-J combinations with a frequency above 0.0001, which covered roughly 99% of repertoires. The TCS score was defined as F50 (clonal expansion) divided by E x V (chaos), with BLOSUM62-based TCRdist calculated between CDR3 peptides within each V-J. Welch's t-statistics and random forest reduced around 550 V-J features to about 12, which were used in a naive Bayes classifier (R e1071). TCRdb reanalyzed the raw reads on its own, using fastp at Q25 for trimming and MiXCR for clone calling, and kept in-frame beta chains. Each CDR3 protein gets just one entry, which takes the most common genes and DNA from the rows behind it. In this record, the V and J calls reflect TCRdb's handling and not the investigators' own analysis. Recorded for this sample are hundreds of thousands of distinct CDR3 sequences; 17% of them occurred a single time. The ten largest account for about 16% of the sample.

Moderately to severely active disease, a Clinical Activity Score of at least 3, a NOSPECS grade of at least 4, and a duration under 3 months were present in ophthalmopathy patients. The study excluded patients with uncontrolled infections, other autoimmune diseases, pregnancy or lactation. Diagnoses were based on clinical symptoms, serum thyroxine and TRAb, thyroid ultrasound and orbital computed tomography. Ficoll-Paque density gradient centrifugation was used to isolate PBMCs from under 11 ml of fresh peripheral blood. Total RNA was extracted with Trizol reagent, and quality was checked on an Agilent 2100 Bioanalyzer.

The sequence links TRBV6-9 to TRBJ1-1; matching of 6 bases hints at TRBD1 as the D gene. The receptor's source is a woman under 30 with Graves' ophthalmopathy. Sequencing used blood. The CDR3 amino acid sequence is: CASSSDRSTETFF. The DNA is TGTGCTAGCAGTTCCGACAGGAGCACTGAAACTTTCTTT.